One sample yielded the 30 T cell receptor beta chains listed below, sequenced in a study of memory CD4+ T cells and cytomegalovirus serostatus. TCRdb keeps only in-frame clones here, not all; method: immunoSEQ multiplex PCR. The sample lists around 40,000 clones, around 78% occurring once. Single viable CD3+CD4+CD8-CD45RO+ cells were sorted as the memory CD4+ T cells. Sequenced sample: memory CD4+ T cells from blood. The origin of the receptors is an adult in good health and CMV-seronegative.

The V call is TRBV7-2, the J call TRBJ1-5, with 11 bases aligning to TRBD1. V trimming: 5 bases; J trimming: 5 bases; junction bases outside the gene matches: 5. The CDR3 consists of 15 residues. Germline CDR1 is SGHTA and CDR2 is FQGNSA. CDR3 in amino acids: CASSPRTGGDQPQHF. The DNA for the CDR3 is TGTGCCAGCAGCCCAAGGACAGGGGGCGATCAGCCCCAGCATTTT.

This clone was counted only a few times. The CDR3 bases are TGTGCCAGTAGTACATCGGGACGGCGCGACTCCGCCGGGGGCACCATATATTTT. Its translation is CASSTSGRRDSAGGTIYF. V gene TRBV19 combines with J gene TRBJ1-3, with D perhaps TRBD1 (5 bases). Germline V CDR1 and CDR2: LNHDA, SQIVND (reference sequence). Deletions cut 4 bases from V and 9 bases from J, with 28 bases between. This CDR3 comprises 18 residues.

This sequence joins TRBV2 and TRBJ1-2, with D unresolved. V was pared by 2 bases and J by 2 bases, with 6 bases between. The CDR3 contains 13 residues. From germline, CDR1 is SNHLY and CDR2 FYNNEI. The CDR3 reads CASSENRNYGYTF. In DNA, the CDR3 is TGTGCCAGCAGTGAAAACAGAAACTATGGCTACACCTTC.

The chain uses TRBV15 and TRBJ1-1; 7 bases agree with TRBD1. Germline CDR1 and CDR2: LNHNV and YYDKDF (reference sequence). The J segment lost 0 bases and the V segment lost 5 bases, leaving 3 bases of the junction unmatched. The CDR3 loop spans 14 amino acids. Written as DNA, the CDR3 is TGTGCCACCAGCCGGACAGGTATGAACACTGAAGCTTTCTTT. Protein sequence: CATSRTGMNTEAFF.

A single count supports this clone. This sequence joins TRBV4-1 and TRBJ1-5; D remains unclear. This CDR3 has 16 residues. The germline V gene has CDR1 MGHRA and CDR2 YSYEKL. V dropped 0 bases and J dropped 2 bases, with 11 bases sitting between them. In DNA form, the CDR3 reads TGCGCCAGCAGCCAAGACTCGGGCGTGGGCAATCAGCCCCAGCATTTT. Translated: CASSQDSGVGNQPQHF.

V is TRBV6-1 and J is TRBJ1-2; D not resolved. Trimming left V 5 bases short and J 5 bases short, with 18 bases between. The length of the CDR3 is 15 residues. From germline, CDR1 is MNHNS and CDR2 SASEGT. The CDR3 DNA follows: TGTGCCAGCAGTCCCCCGGGCGGGGAACTATATGGCTACACCTTC. Amino acid sequence: CASSPPGGELYGYTF.

This chain links TRBV6-5 with TRBJ1-2; D not certain. CDR3 length: 11 amino acids. Trimming stripped 7 bases from V and 0 bases from J, with 3 bases between. CDR1 and CDR2 (germline): MNHEY, SVGAGI. CDR3 region: CASKANYGYTF. The DNA of the CDR3 is TGTGCCAGCAAAGCTAACTATGGCTACACCTTC.

The rearrangement links TRBV4-1 to TRBJ1-6, with unresolved D. This CDR3 comprises 17 residues. Germline-derived CDR1 and CDR2 are MGHRA and YSYEKL. The ends were cut back, 4 bases at V and 4 bases at J, with 17 bases in the middle. The CDR3 here is CASSLGESSRYNSPLHF. CDR3 bases: TGCGCCAGCAGCCTCGGGGAGTCATCCCGTTATAATTCACCCCTCCACTTT.

This clone was counted between two and nine times. The CDR3 protein is CASSLDRNQPQHF. The CDR3, as DNA: TGTGCCAGCAGCTTAGACAGGAATCAGCCCCAGCATTTT. The chain has TRBV11-2 and TRBJ1-5; unclear D gene. Trimming took off 0 bases at V and 4 bases at J, with 4 bases between the two ends. Germline assignment: CDR1 SGHAT and CDR2 FQNNGV. This CDR3 has 13 amino acids.

This chain links TRBV7-2 with TRBJ2-3; TRBD1 or TRBD2 may be the D gene (5 bases each). The CDR3 has 15 residues. Per the germline V gene, CDR1 is SGHTA and CDR2 is FQGNSA. The germline V and J ends were trimmed by 1 base and 2 bases, with 10 bases remaining between them. The CDR3 nucleotides read TGTGCCAGCAGCTTAGGAGTAGGGACCACAGATACGCAGTATTTT. It yields the protein CASSLGVGTTDTQYF.

The rearrangement joins TRBV5-1 to TRBJ1-6; 7 nucleotides line up with TRBD1. The CDR3 has 16 amino acids. The ends lost 1 base at V and 8 bases at J; junction bases unmatched: 9. Germline CDR1 SGHRS, CDR2 YFSETQ. The CDR3, as DNA: TGCGCCAGCAGCTTGCGGACAGGCGGATCCTATTCACCCCTCCACTTT. As protein: CASSLRTGGSYSPLHF.

The chain employs TRBV6-1 and TRBJ2-3; D call uncertain. Germline CDR1 is MNHNS and CDR2 is SASEGT. The CDR3 spans 14 residues. V was trimmed by 8 bases and J by 0 bases, leaving 12 bases between them. DNA of the CDR3: TGTGCCAGCCCATCCGGAGCAAGCACAGATACGCAGTATTTT. Translation gives CASPSGASTDTQYF.

The chain carries TRBV5-1 and TRBJ2-7; D may correspond to TRBD1 or TRBD2 (5 bases each). V lost 1 base, J lost 4 bases, and 15 bases lay in between. The CDR3 consists of 15 residues. Germline CDR1 is SGHRS and CDR2 is YFSETQ. CDR3 residues: CASSLSLGAEYEQYF. The CDR3, as DNA: TGCGCCAGCAGCTTGTCCCTCGGGGCCGAATACGAGCAGTACTTC. The variable domain in full, with the rest retrieved from reference TRBV5-1 and TRBJ2-7, is KAGVTQTPRYLIKTRGQQVTLSCSPISGHRSVSWYQQTPGQGLQFLFEYFSETQRNKGNFPGRFSGRQFSNSRSEMNVSTLELGDSALYLCASSLSLGAEYEQYFGPGTRLTVT.

The chain has TRBV19 and TRBJ2-7; the match to TRBD1 covers 8 bases. CDR3 size: 15 residues. Trimming took 5 bases from V and 3 from J; bases not matched to a gene: 9. CDR1 LNHDA and CDR2 SQIVND come from the germline V gene (reference sequence). CDR3 loop: CASSSNSGQGYEQYF. The CDR3 nucleotides read TGTGCCAGTAGTTCGAACTCAGGACAGGGCTACGAGCAGTACTTC.

The chain recombines TRBV11-2 with TRBJ2-4, with D possibly matching TRBD1 (5 bases). This CDR3 is 16 amino acids long. In germline, CDR1 is SGHAT, CDR2 FQNNGV. Between the trimmed V and J ends, which lost 3 bases and 0 bases, there was a span of 12 bases. The CDR3 nucleotides read TGTGCCAGCAGCTTCCAGGGCATTCGAGCCAAAAACATTCAGTACTTC. It yields the protein CASSFQGIRAKNIQYF.

The rearrangement joins TRBV6-5 to TRBJ2-1; D possibly corresponds to TRBD1 (5 bases). CDR1 and CDR2 from the germline V gene are MNHEY and SVGAGI. CDR3 length equals 14 residues. Trimming took off 6 bases at V and 2 bases at J, with 11 bases between the two ends. DNA of the CDR3: TGTGCCAGCAGCCGACAGAGAACCTACAATGAGCAGTTCTTC. It encodes CASSRQRTYNEQFF.

The rearrangement links TRBV9 to TRBJ1-3; D is unresolved. Germline V gene lookup returns CDR1 SGDLS and CDR2 YYNGEE. V was pared by 3 bases and J by 0 bases, with 7 bases between. The CDR3 runs to 14 residues. CDR3 amino acids: CASSGVSSGNTIYF. CDR3 nucleotide sequence: TGTGCCAGCAGCGGGGTGAGCTCTGGAAACACCATATATTTT.

CDR3 bases: TGTGCCTGGAGGTTTGACTCAACTAATGAAAAACTGTTTTTT. It yields the protein CAWRFDSTNEKLFF. This chain uses TRBV30 with TRBJ1-4; no reliable D call. This CDR3 is built from 14 residues. Trimming took off 3 bases at V and 0 bases at J, with 8 bases between the two ends. Germline V gene sequence: CDR1 GTSNPN, CDR2 SVGIG (reference sequence).

The chain combines TRBV11-1 with TRBJ2-5, with 7 bases matching TRBD1. The germline V gene has CDR1 SGHAT and CDR2 FQDESV (reference sequence). The CDR3 sequence is 16 residues long. J was trimmed by 1 base and V by 1 base; bases with no gene match: 6. This CDR3 reads CASSLGTGRSQETQYF. The CDR3 coding sequence is TGTGCCAGCAGCTTAGGGACAGGAAGGTCCCAAGAGACCCAGTACTTC. The full variable domain, its missing parts supplied by reference TRBV11-1 and TRBJ2-5, is EAEVAQSPRYKITEKSQAVAFWCDPISGHATLYWYRQILGQGPELLVQFQDESVVDDSQLPKDRFSAERLKGVDSTLKIQPAELGDSAMYLCASSLGTGRSQETQYFGPGTRLLVL.

The CDR3, as DNA: TGTGCCAGCAGCGCCGTGGGGTCCCAAGAGACCCAGTACTTC. This encodes CASSAVGSQETQYF. This sequence joins TRBV9 and TRBJ2-5; no clear D gene. The ends were cut back, 3 bases at V and 1 base at J, with 10 bases in the middle. Germline V lookup: CDR1 SGDLS, CDR2 YYNGEE. This CDR3 contains 14 residues.

CDR3 nucleotide sequence: TGTGCCAGCAGCCAACTTGAGAGACAAACAAGTCCCGGGACAGGGACCAGGAGGCATTTT. This gives the protein CASSQLERQTSPGTGTRRHF. V usage is TRBV14 and J usage is TRBJ1-5; 9 bases align to TRBD1. Germline CDR1 SGHDN, CDR2 FVKESK. Unmatched junction bases numbered 29, after V lost 2 bases and J lost 15 bases. This CDR3 has 20 amino acids.

This sequence joins TRBV5-6 and TRBJ1-1, with D perhaps matching TRBD1 (5 bases). Germline V gives CDR1 SGHDT, CDR2 YYEEEE. The CDR3 has 15 residues. Deletions cut 2 bases from V and 5 bases from J, with 16 bases between. CDR3 residues: CASSFIGAGGTEAFF. The CDR3 region has the DNA TGTGCCAGCAGCTTCATTGGGGCGGGGGGAACTGAAGCTTTCTTT.

The chain employs TRBV6-1 and TRBJ2-4; 9 bases match TRBD1. This CDR3 has 18 amino acids. Germline loops: CDR1 MNHNS, CDR2 SASEGT. V was clipped by 4 bases and J by 0 bases; unmatched bases: 10. CDR3 in amino acids: CASSAGTGSILAKNIQYF. CDR3 bases: TGTGCCAGCAGTGCCGGGACAGGGAGCATCCTAGCCAAAAACATTCAGTACTTC.

The chain recombines TRBV5-6 with TRBJ2-1; no firm D call. CDR1 is SGHDT, CDR2 YYEEEE, per germline. V shed 3 bases and J shed 0 bases, with 10 bases lying between them. CDR3 size: 15 residues. CDR3 region: CASSSDKSSYNEQFF. In DNA, the CDR3 is TGTGCCAGCAGCTCAGACAAGAGCTCCTACAATGAGCAGTTCTTC.

This clone is a singleton in its sample. The V call is TRBV6-1, the J call TRBJ1-2; D is possibly TRBD1 (6 bases). Germline assignment: CDR1 MNHNS and CDR2 SASEGT. The CDR3 covers 15 residues. V lost 6 bases and J 5 bases, leaving 19 bases between the germline ends. CDR3 DNA sequence: TGTGCCAGCAGCAACGGACCCAGGGGAGAGTATGGCTACACCTTC. It translates to CASSNGPRGEYGYTF.

The genes are TRBV5-6 and TRBJ2-1; 13 bases are a match to TRBD2. J gave up 3 bases and V 4 bases, and 4 bases lay outside the gene matches. The CDR3 consists of 16 residues. Germline CDR1 and CDR2: SGHDT and YYEEEE. The CDR3 spells CASSKLAGGIYNEQFF. CDR3 DNA sequence: TGTGCCAGCAGCAAACTAGCGGGGGGGATCTACAATGAGCAGTTCTTC.

The table lists this clone with a count of one. This chain joins TRBV6-1 and TRBJ2-2; tentative D call: TRBD1 (5 bases). The CDR3 length is 12 residues. CDR1 and CDR2 (germline): MNHNS, SASEGT. The V gene lost 5 bases and the J gene lost 8 bases, with 9 bases spanning the gap. CDR3 DNA sequence: TGTGCCAGCAGTTGGCAGGGAGGGGAGCTGTTTTTT. Protein product: CASSWQGGELFF.

This chain joins TRBV7-9 and TRBJ1-2, with TRBD1 as a possible D gene (6 bases). The germline gives CDR1 SEHNR, CDR2 FQNEAQ (reference sequence). This CDR3 region has 18 residues. The V and J ends lost 1 base and 0 bases respectively, with 18 bases between them. As DNA, the CDR3 is TGTGCCAGCAGCTTAGGCCAAGGGGGGGTCCCAGCTAACTATGGCTACACCTTC. It encodes CASSLGQGGVPANYGYTF. Using reference TRBV7-9 and TRBJ1-2 for the parts outside the CDR3, the full variable domain is DTGVSQNPRHKITKRGQNVTFRCDPISEHNRLYWYRQTLGQGPEFLTYFQNEAQLEKSRLLSDRFSAERPKGSFSTLEIQRTEQGDSAMYLCASSLGQGGVPANYGYTFGSGTRLTVV.

V usage is TRBV2 and J usage is TRBJ2-2; D gene unclear. V was pared by 3 bases and J by 5 bases, with 10 bases between. Germline V gives CDR1 SNHLY, CDR2 FYNNEI. There are 14 residues in the CDR3. CDR3 coding DNA: TGTGCCAGCAGTGAGGCTGAGACAACCGGGGAGCTGTTTTTT. Its translation is CASSEAETTGELFF.

The chain employs TRBV7-2 and TRBJ2-7; 10 bases are a match to TRBD1. CDR1 SGHTA and CDR2 FQGNSA come from the germline V gene. Trimming took 5 bases from V and 3 from J; bases not matched to a gene: 7. This CDR3 spans 15 amino acids. The CDR3 sequence: CASSPRTGGVYEQYF. For the CDR3, the DNA is TGTGCCAGCAGCCCCCGGACAGGGGGAGTCTACGAGCAGTACTTC.